The rows below give T cell receptor beta chains drawn from one sample of a study of blood T cell repertoires in COVID-19. The method was immunoSEQ multiplex PCR; TCRdb's version includes in-frame clones alone and lacks a portion of them. The repertoire has 150,000 to 200,000 clones, around 85% of them found once; the top ten carry about 5%. Specimen: peripheral blood. These receptors came from a human donor in a cohort sampled during active COVID-19. The CDR3 runs from the conserved cysteine through the conserved F or W. A D gene is named only where the DNA matches it firmly. A row's size may be missing; if present it is once, few, many or a size class.

- TRBD2 TRBJ2-1 TRBV4-2 CASSSPTRVAGAYEQFF TGTGCCAGCAGCAGCCCGACTAGGGTAGCGGGAGCGTATGAGCAGTTCTTC
- - TRBJ1-6 TRBV3-1/TRBV3-2 CASSHSRGFSSPLHF TGTGCCAGCAGCCACTCCAGGGGCTTCAGTTCACCCCTCCACTTT
- - TRBJ1-2 TRBV14 CASWRGGCGCGYTF TGTGCCAGCTGGAGGGGGGGCTGTGGTTGCGGCTACACCTTC
- TRBD1 TRBJ1-2 TRBV9 CASSTTGDINYGYTF TGTGCCAGCAGCACTACAGGGGACATAAACTATGGCTACACCTTC
- - TRBJ1-2 TRBV14 CASSRRAGATNYGYTF TGTGCCAGCAGCCGCCGGGCAGGGGCCACTAACTATGGCTACACCTTC
few - TRBJ1-1 TRBV25-1 CASSPRTVNTEAFF TGTGCCAGCAGTCCTAGGACAGTGAACACTGAAGCTTTCTTT
- TRBD2 TRBJ2-3 TRBV6-5 CASRMTSGRIDTQYF TGTGCCAGCAGGATGACTAGCGGGAGGATAGATACGCAGTATTTT
few - TRBJ1-4 TRBV7-2 CASSPEVRKGNEKLFF TGTGCCAGCAGCCCAGAGGTTAGGAAGGGGAATGAAAAACTGTTTTTT
once - TRBJ1-5 TRBV12-2 CASRRGGQGNQPQHF TGTGCAAGTCGCCGGGGGGGACAGGGTAATCAGCCCCAGCATTTT
- - TRBJ1-6 TRBV10-3 CAIGRTDSPLHF TGTGCCATCGGACGGACTGATTCACCCCTCCACTTT
- - TRBJ2-6 TRBV10-2 CASSGAGRGANVLTF TGCGCCAGCAGTGGTGCAGGGCGCGGGGCCAACGTCCTGACTTTC
- TRBD2 TRBJ2-3 TRBV30 CAWKKTSGGDTQYF TGTGCCTGGAAAAAGACTAGCGGGGGGGATACGCAGTATTTT
- - TRBJ1-6 TRBV27 CAVASGISNSPLHF TGTGCCGTCGCATCAGGGATTTCTAATTCACCCCTCCACTTT
- - TRBJ2-7 TRBV3-1/TRBV3-2 CASSQANPPYEQYF TGTGCCAGCAGCCAAGCTAACCCTCCCTACGAGCAGTACTTC
- TRBD1 TRBJ1-1 TRBV7-9 CASSSTGEGASEAFF TGTGCCAGCAGCTCTACAGGGGAAGGGGCGTCTGAAGCTTTCTTT
few TRBD2 TRBJ2-1 TRBV6-2/TRBV6-3 CASSLAGVGEQFF TGTGCCAGCAGTCTAGCGGGGGTAGGAGAGCAGTTCTTC
- TRBD2 TRBJ2-5 TRBV7-8 CASSRAGGGETQYF TGTGCCAGCAGCCGAGCCGGGGGAGGGGAGACCCAGTACTTC
- TRBD1 TRBJ1-5 TRBV19 CASGTGGRRNQPQHF TGTGCCAGTGGGACAGGGGGGAGGCGCAATCAGCCCCAGCATTTT
- - TRBJ2-6 TRBV7-3 CASSAGGGANVLTF TGTGCCAGCAGCGCCGGAGGTGGGGCCAACGTCCTGACTTTC
few - TRBJ1-5 TRBV27 CASSWGRGSNQPQHF TGTGCCAGCAGTTGGGGCAGGGGAAGCAATCAGCCCCAGCATTTT
- TRBD1 TRBJ1-1 TRBV19 CASSKAGTGEVAFF TGTGCCAGTAGTAAGGCGGGGACAGGGGAGGTAGCTTTCTTT
- - TRBJ1-5 TRBV19 CASSIQLRSNQPQHF TGTGCCAGTAGTATCCAACTCAGGTCCAATCAGCCCCAGCATTTT
- TRBD2 TRBJ2-3 TRBV5-1 CASSFTLTSGLTDTQYF TGCGCCAGCAGCTTCACCTTGACTAGCGGGCTCACAGATACGCAGTATTTT
- TRBD2 TRBJ2-5 TRBV7-6 CASSPRLAGVETQYF TGTGCCAGCAGCCCAAGACTAGCGGGGGTTGAGACCCAGTACTTC
- - TRBJ2-7 TRBV12-5 CASGPSQTPLGFYEQYF TGTGCTAGTGGTCCCTCCCAGACGCCTTTGGGCTTCTACGAGCAGTACTTC
- - TRBJ1-2 TRBV2 CASSLVGEPLYGYTF TGTGCCAGCAGCCTCGTGGGCGAGCCCCTCTATGGCTACACCTTC
- - TRBJ1-6 TRBV27 CASSQHGGSPLHF TGTGCCAGCAGTCAACATGGAGGTTCACCCCTCCACTTT
- TRBD1 TRBJ2-7 TRBV27 CASSPRDRGRHEQYF TGTGCCAGCAGTCCTCGGGACAGGGGTAGGCACGAGCAGTACTTC
- - TRBJ2-7 TRBV6-6 CASSFLGRPSYEQYF TGTGCCAGCAGTTTCCTGGGGCGTCCCTCCTACGAGCAGTACTTC
- - TRBJ2-5 TRBV18 CASSPSETQYF TGTGCCAGCTCACCCTCAGAGACCCAGTACTTC
- - TRBJ2-7 TRBV28 CASARTGDDEQYF TGTGCCAGCGCGCGGACGGGGGACGACGAGCAGTACTTC
once TRBD1 TRBJ2-7 TRBV6-2/TRBV6-3 CASSLMGQRPSYEQYF TGTGCCAGCAGCCTGATGGGACAGCGCCCCTCCTACGAGCAGTACTTC
- TRBD2 TRBJ2-7 TRBV5-1 CASGNLAGGEQYF TGCGCCAGCGGTAATTTAGCGGGAGGTGAGCAGTACTTC
- - TRBJ1-5 TRBV28 CASSKGGGTPNQPQHF TGTGCCAGCAGCAAAGGTGGGGGGACCCCTAATCAGCCCCAGCATTTT
- TRBD1 TRBJ1-3 TRBV6-5 CATHRQGLSGNTIYF TGTGCCACCCATCGACAGGGCCTCTCTGGAAACACCATATATTTT
- - TRBJ1-5 TRBV6-2/TRBV6-3 CASSYSGGGGNQPQHF TGTGCCAGCAGTTACTCGGGGGGGGGAGGCAATCAGCCCCAGCATTTT
- - TRBJ2-7 TRBV21-1 CASSKWKTGEQYF TGTGCCAGCAGCAAATGGAAGACGGGCGAGCAGTACTTC
- - TRBJ2-7 TRBV10-3 CAISESTNYEQYF TGTGCCATCAGTGAGTCTACTAACTACGAGCAGTACTTC
- TRBD2 TRBJ2-5 TRBV6-5 CASNRAGGVGETQYF TGTGCCAGCAATCGAGCGGGAGGTGTGGGGGAGACCCAGTACTTC
- - TRBJ2-7 TRBV7-9 CASSLGGVSYEQYF TGTGCCAGCAGTCTCGGAGGGGTATCGTACGAGCAGTACTTC
- TRBD1 TRBJ1-5 TRBV12-3/TRBV12-4 CASIQGAGQPQHF TGTGCCAGCATCCAGGGGGCGGGTCAGCCCCAGCATTTT
- - TRBJ2-5 TRBV28 CATDGGRFESSGKFQETQYF TGTGCCACCGACGGGGGGCGCTTCGAAAGTAGCGGAAAATTTCAAGAGACCCAGTACTTC
- - TRBJ1-2 TRBV21-1 CASSKIEKSPYNYGYTF TGTGCCAGCAGCAAAATCGAGAAGAGTCCATATAACTATGGCTACACCTTC
- - TRBJ1-1 TRBV18 CASSPPVANTEAFF TGTGCCAGCTCGCCCCCAGTGGCTAACACTGAAGCTTTCTTT
- - TRBJ2-7 TRBV30 CAWSGPGLPEQYF TGTGCCTGGAGTGGGCCCGGACTGCCTGAGCAGTACTTC
few - TRBJ1-2 TRBV30 CACTDGNIYGYTF TGTGCCTGCACAGACGGTAATATTTATGGCTACACCTTC
- - TRBJ2-1 TRBV19 CASSSDTGSYNEQFF TGTGCCAGTAGTAGCGACACAGGAAGCTACAATGAGCAGTTCTTC
- - TRBJ2-2 TRBV28 CASSLSGGGTGELFF TGTGCCAGCAGTTTATCAGGTGGTGGCACCGGGGAGCTGTTTTTT
- - TRBJ2-7 TRBV7-9 CASSLGWADSYEQYF TGTGCCAGCAGCCTCGGATGGGCTGACTCCTACGAGCAGTACTTC